These 26 T cell receptor beta chains share one sample of origin, sequenced in a study of shared clonotypes between healthy human individuals. Repertoires were generated with immunoSEQ multiplex PCR, while TCRdb's copy carries only in-frame clones and drops some. The sample comprises about 710,000 clones, 72% of which are singletons, and under 2% rests with the top ten. What was sequenced was memory CD4+ T cells sorted from blood. Subset defined: CD45RA-negative fraction. Every receptor here comes from a woman in her twenties or thirties in good health.

The chain couples TRBV7-9 to TRBJ2-7; unclear D gene. CDR3 length equals 12 residues. Germline CDR1 and CDR2: SEHNR and FQNEAQ (reference sequence). V lost 6 bases and J lost 0, with 6 bases in between. The CDR3 is CASSWSSYEQYF. CDR3 DNA sequence: TGTGCCAGCAGTTGGTCCTCCTACGAGCAGTACTTC. Using reference TRBV7-9 and TRBJ2-7 for the parts outside the CDR3, the full variable domain is DTGVSQNPRHKITKRGQNVTFRCDPISEHNRLYWYRQTLGQGPEFLTYFQNEAQLEKSRLLSDRFSAERPKGSFSTLEIQRTEQGDSAMYLCASSWSSYEQYFGPGTRLTVT.

The rearrangement uses TRBV28 and TRBJ2-7, with unresolved D. The V gene lost 4 bases and the J gene lost 3 bases, with 19 bases spanning the gap. Germline V gives CDR1 MDHEN, CDR2 SYDVKM. The CDR3 runs 16 residues. The CDR3: CASSSDITDHLYEQYF. DNA of the CDR3: TGTGCCAGCAGTTCCGATATAACCGACCACCTCTACGAGCAGTACTTC.

The chain joins TRBV28 to TRBJ1-5, with 12 bases fitting TRBD1. Germline V CDR1 and CDR2: MDHEN, SYDVKM. V was clipped by 3 bases and J by 4 bases; unmatched bases: 4. The CDR3 runs 16 residues. The CDR3 DNA is TGTGCCAGCAGTTTTGGGACAGGGGGCCGGAATCAGCCCCAGCATTTT. Residues: CASSFGTGGRNQPQHF.

The rearrangement joins TRBV5-1 to TRBJ2-7; 10 bases line up with TRBD2. The CDR3 loop spans 18 amino acids. V lost 6 bases and J lost 3; bases outside the gene matches: 18. Germline-derived CDR1 and CDR2 are SGHRS and YFSETQ. DNA of the CDR3: TGCGCCAGCACCTCAACCGGGACTAGCGCGCTGGGACGCTACGAGCAGTACTTC. It yields the protein CASTSTGTSALGRYEQYF. Complete variable domain (other parts from reference TRBV5-1 and TRBJ2-7): KAGVTQTPRYLIKTRGQQVTLSCSPISGHRSVSWYQQTPGQGLQFLFEYFSETQRNKGNFPGRFSGRQFSNSRSEMNVSTLELGDSALYLCASTSTGTSALGRYEQYFGPGTRLTVT.

The genes are TRBV14 and TRBJ2-1; the match to TRBD2 covers 8 bases. V lost 1 base to trimming and J lost 5 bases; unmatched junction nucleotides: 13. Per germline, CDR1 SGHDN and CDR2 FVKESK. The CDR3 has 18 residues. The CDR3 sequence: CASSQGLKSGRPDNEQFF. The CDR3 DNA follows: TGTGCCAGCAGCCAAGGTTTAAAGAGCGGGAGACCCGACAATGAGCAGTTCTTC.

This chain joins TRBV28 and TRBJ2-7, with D possibly TRBD1 on 5 matching bases. CDR1 is MDHEN, CDR2 SYDVKM, per germline. V shed 3 bases and J shed 3 bases, with 15 bases lying between them. The CDR3 consists of 15 residues. The CDR3 region is CASSFLRRGNYEQYF. The DNA of the CDR3 is TGTGCCAGCAGTTTCCTCAGAAGGGGAAACTACGAGCAGTACTTC.

This clone appeared once. The chain joins TRBV2 to TRBJ2-3; unclear D gene. Germline-derived CDR1 and CDR2 are SNHLY and FYNNEI. Trimming took off 6 bases at V and 5 bases at J, with 12 bases between the two ends. This CDR3 spans 13 amino acids. The CDR3 DNA is TGTGCCAGCAGCGACGACAAGAAAGATACGCAGTATTTT. The encoded protein is CASSDDKKDTQYF. The full variable domain, completed using reference TRBV2 and TRBJ2-3, is EPEVTQTPSHQVTQMGQEVILRCVPISNHLYFYWYRQILGQKVEFLVSFYNNEISEKSEIFDDQFSVERPDGSNFTLKIRSTKLEDSAMYFCASSDDKKDTQYFGPGTRLTVL.

The chain employs TRBV4-2 and TRBJ2-7; D is uncertain. Germline V gene lookup returns CDR1 LGHNA and CDR2 YNFKEQ. Trimming left V 5 bases short and J 3 bases short, with 29 bases between. The CDR3 contains 19 residues. CDR3 in amino acids: CASSVAVKSMDPRGYEQYF. The CDR3 nucleotides are TGTGCCAGCAGCGTAGCCGTAAAAAGCATGGACCCTAGAGGCTACGAGCAGTACTTC.

CDR3 in DNA: TGTGCCAGCAGTGAACAGGGGATGGGCTATGGCTACACCTTC. It encodes CASSEQGMGYGYTF. V and J are TRBV2 and TRBJ1-2, with a possible D match to TRBD1 (6 bases). Trimming removed 2 bases at V and 4 bases at J, with 11 bases between. In germline, CDR1 is SNHLY, CDR2 FYNNEI. The CDR3 loop spans 14 amino acids.

The sample holds one count of this clone. This may arise from a read error, as a much more abundant clone is one base away. Other DNA sequences in the sample encode the same CDR3. This chain connects TRBV29-1 to TRBJ1-1; weak D call: TRBD1 (5 bases). This CDR3 spans 13 amino acids. The germline V gene has CDR1 SQVTM and CDR2 ANQGSEA. The CDR3 is CSSEGELATEAFF. The CDR3 bases are TGCAGCTCCGAAGGGGAACTTGCCACTGAAGCCTTCTTT.

This sequence joins TRBV21-1 and TRBJ2-5; the table calls TRBD2, which could not be checked here. TRBV21-1 is termed a pseudogene. The CDR3 length is 14 residues. CDR3 amino acids: CASPRGGRGETQYF. CDR3 nucleotides: TGTGCCAGCCCGAGGGGCGGGAGAGGAGAGACCCAGTACTTC.

This clone was detected only a few times. This chain connects TRBV5-1 to TRBJ1-1, with D maybe TRBD1 (5 bases). Germline CDR1 is SGHRS and CDR2 is YFSETQ. The CDR3 loop spans 15 amino acids. V dropped 1 base and J dropped 4 bases, with 14 bases sitting between them. The CDR3 protein is CASSLTGARSTEAFF. The CDR3 region has the DNA TGCGCCAGCAGCTTGACCGGGGCGAGGAGCACTGAAGCTTTCTTT.

This clone was detected a few times. This sequence joins TRBV19 and TRBJ1-1; maybe TRBD1 (5 bases). Germline-derived CDR1 and CDR2 are LNHDA and SQIVND (reference sequence). V was shortened by 5 bases and J by 6 bases, with 10 bases between the two germline ends. The CDR3 is 12 residues long. The CDR3 DNA reads TGTGCCAGTAGTCCCCAGGGCGCTGAAGCTTTCTTT. Protein product: CASSPQGAEAFF. The whole variable domain, filled in from reference TRBV19 and TRBJ1-1, reads DGGITQSPKYLFRKEGQNVTLSCEQNLNHDAMYWYRQDPGQGLRLIYYSQIVNDFQKGDIAEGYSVSREKKESFPLTVTSAQKNPTAFYLCASSPQGAEAFFGQGTRLTVV.

The V and J genes are TRBV2 and TRBJ2-5; 11 bases are shared with TRBD1. The CDR3 has 15 amino acids. Per germline, CDR1 SNHLY and CDR2 FYNNEI. V lost 0 bases, J lost 13 bases, and 10 bases stayed unmatched. DNA of the CDR3: TGTGCCAGCAGTGAAGCGCTTGGACAGGGGGCCAAGGCGTACTTC. This encodes CASSEALGQGAKAYF.

The chain employs TRBV5-6 and TRBJ1-3; D gene ambiguous. Trimming removed 0 bases from V and 0 bases from J, with 4 bases in between. The CDR3 consists of 14 residues. In germline, CDR1 is SGHDT, CDR2 YYEEEE. In DNA, the CDR3 is TGTGCCAGCAGCTTGGGTGTCTCTGGAAACACCATATATTTT. This codes for CASSLGVSGNTIYF. Combining the CDR3 with reference TRBV5-6 and TRBJ1-3 gives the whole variable domain DAGVTQSPTHLIKTRGQQVTLRCSPKSGHDTVSWYQQALGQGPQFIFQYYEEEERQRGNFPDRFSGHQFPNYSSELNVNALLLGDSALYLCASSLGVSGNTIYFGEGSWLTVV.

Comment on this clone: The same CDR3 is also encoded by other DNA sequences in this sample. V and J are TRBV5-6 and TRBJ2-4; D is undetermined. V shed 0 bases and J shed 4 bases, with 5 bases lying between them. The CDR3 length is 13 residues. The V gene's germline CDR1 is SGHDT and CDR2 YYEEEE. The CDR3 DNA is TGTGCCAGCAGCTTGGCCAGAAAAAACATTCAGTACTTC. Protein sequence: CASSLARKNIQYF.

This clone was seen only a few times. V and J are TRBV10-3 and TRBJ2-2; 10 positions agree with TRBD2. The CDR3 is made up of 16 amino acids. V dropped 4 bases and J dropped 6; count of bases not matched to a gene: 8. Germline values: CDR1 ENHRY, CDR2 SYGVKD. CDR3 DNA sequence: TGTGCCATCAGTGGGGCTAGCGGGAGTGGAGCCGGGGAGCTGTTTTTT. This translates into CAISGASGSGAGELFF.

V usage is TRBV6-5 and J usage is TRBJ2-7, with D tentatively TRBD1 (6 bases). This CDR3 region has 14 residues. The germline V gene encodes CDR1 MNHEY and CDR2 SVGAGI. The V end lost 10 bases, the J end lost 1 base, and 17 bases lay between the germline ends. The CDR3 here is CATHRVAGSYEQYF. The CDR3 region has the DNA TGTGCCACCCACAGGGTCGCTGGGTCCTACGAGCAGTACTTC.

V gene TRBV6-1 combines with J gene TRBJ1-2, with TRBD1 matching over 9 bases. V was pared by 6 bases and J by 4 bases, with 9 bases of the junction left unmatched. The CDR3 runs 15 residues. Germline V gives CDR1 MNHNS, CDR2 SASEGT. CDR3 protein: CASRVTGGLSYGYTF. The CDR3 DNA is TGTGCCAGCAGAGTAACAGGGGGCTTGAGCTATGGCTACACCTTC.

The V and J genes are TRBV5-1 and TRBJ1-4; TRBD1 is a possible D gene (5 bases). CDR1 and CDR2 from the germline V gene are SGHRS and YFSETQ. Deletions cut 0 bases from V and 8 bases from J, with 11 bases between. CDR3 length equals 14 residues. This CDR3 reads CASSLAGGKEKLFF. The CDR3 bases are TGCGCCAGCAGCTTGGCGGGGGGAAAGGAAAAACTGTTTTTT.

This clone was recorded only once. In DNA form, the CDR3 reads TGCGCCAGCAGCTTTAACGGCTACGAGCAGTACTTC. It encodes CASSFNGYEQYF. The chain has TRBV5-1 and TRBJ2-7; D is ambiguous. V was shortened by 2 bases and J by 3 bases, with 6 bases between the two germline ends. The CDR3 extends over 12 amino acids. Germline lookup yields CDR1 SGHRS and CDR2 YFSETQ.

The chain uses TRBV7-9 and TRBJ1-2; the D is unclear. This CDR3 comprises 12 residues. The V and J ends lost 3 bases and 8 bases respectively, with 10 bases between them. Germline V gene data show CDR1 as SEHNR and CDR2 as FQNEAQ (reference sequence). Written as DNA, the CDR3 is TGTGCCAGCAGCTTCCCCGGCGGGGGCTACACCTTC. Encoded protein: CASSFPGGGYTF.

This sequence joins TRBV7-9 and TRBJ2-1; D possibly corresponds to TRBD2 (5 bases). V shed 5 bases and J shed 2 bases, with 16 bases lying between them. The CDR3 is 16 residues long. Germline V CDR1 and CDR2: SEHNR, FQNEAQ (reference sequence). Written as DNA, the CDR3 is TGTGCCAGCAGCCCTAAGCGGTCGCCTACCTACAATGAGCAGTTCTTC. As protein: CASSPKRSPTYNEQFF. Combining the CDR3 with reference TRBV7-9 and TRBJ2-1 gives the whole variable domain DTGVSQNPRHKITKRGQNVTFRCDPISEHNRLYWYRQTLGQGPEFLTYFQNEAQLEKSRLLSDRFSAERPKGSFSTLEIQRTEQGDSAMYLCASSPKRSPTYNEQFFGPGTRLTVL.

This clone was seen more than once but under ten times. This chain connects TRBV16 to TRBJ1-4; D is possibly TRBD1 (6 bases). In germline, CDR1 is KGHSY, CDR2 FQNENV. This CDR3 comprises 13 residues. Trimming pared 0 bases from V and 11 bases from J, leaving 10 bases between. The CDR3 protein is CASSQSGAPKLFF. The CDR3 region has the DNA TGTGCCAGCAGCCAATCGGGGGCACCGAAACTGTTTTTT.

The chain links TRBV5-6 to TRBJ1-1; maybe TRBD1 (5 bases). Between the trimmed V and J ends, which lost 2 bases and 8 bases, there was a span of 19 bases. CDR1 is SGHDT and CDR2 is YYEEEE in the germline V gene. The CDR3 sequence is 15 residues long. The CDR3 nucleotides are TGTGCCAGCAGCTTAACCGGGACGCCTCGTGGGGAAGCTTTCTTT. This gives the protein CASSLTGTPRGEAFF.

This chain uses TRBV7-2 with TRBJ2-2, with D possibly being TRBD2 (6 bases). Per germline, CDR1 SGHTA and CDR2 FQGNSA. Between the trimmed V and J ends, which lost 5 bases and 4 bases, there was a span of 20 bases. The CDR3 loop spans 17 amino acids. CDR3 DNA: TGTGCCAGCAGCAATCCCCCGGGTGGGACTGGCACCGGGGAGCTGTTTTTT. This codes for CASSNPPGGTGTGELFF.